Sequencing of this T cell receptor beta chain was carried out in a study of radiotherapy plus CTLA-4 blockade in lung cancer. Ipilimumab CTLA-4 blockade and focal radiation were given to patients with chemo-refractory metastatic non-small-cell lung cancer. The method was immunoSEQ multiplex PCR; TCRdb's version includes in-frame clones alone and lacks a portion of them. The profile shows 35,000 to 45,000 clones, about 70% of them singletons. This receptor was identified in a human donor with non-small cell lung cancer who had a partial response to radiotherapy plus ipilimumab. The sample was peripheral blood, taken from a patient treated with radiotherapy plus ipilimumab.

This CDR3 is CASSYGGDSNQPQHF. CDR3 nucleotides: TGTGCCAGCAGTTACGGGGGGGATAGCAATCAGCCCCAGCATTTT. V usage is TRBV6-5 and J usage is TRBJ1-5, with a weak D call TRBD1 (5 bases). The V end lost 2 bases, the J end lost 0 bases, and 8 bases lay between the germline ends. This CDR3 has 15 residues. Germline V gene sequence: CDR1 MNHEY, CDR2 SVGAGI.